This T cell receptor (beta chain) is from a study of monozygotic twins with cystic fibrosis. Study-level points and caveats: Monozygotic CF twins shared more identical nucleotide clonotypes than unrelated patients.

Clones were read by immunoSEQ multiplex PCR, and TCRdb kept only the in-frame ones, dropping some. The sample lists roughly 25,000 clones; around 96% were seen once. As to this clone: The antigen is undetermined.

CDR1 and CDR2 from the germline V gene are LNHDA and SQIVND (reference sequence). Between the trimmed V and J ends, which lost 5 bases and 8 bases, there was a span of 12 bases. The CDR3 runs to 12 residues. The TCR was taken from a girl aged 2 to 10 with cystic fibrosis. The sample was blood. The rearrangement uses TRBV19 and TRBJ1-2, with D uncertain. The chain's CDR3 is CASSFRSDGYTF. Written as DNA, the CDR3 is TGTGCCAGTAGTTTCAGGTCGGACGGCTACACCTTC. The full variable domain, in which reference TRBV19 and TRBJ1-2 provide the parts outside the CDR3, is DGGITQSPKYLFRKEGQNVTLSCEQNLNHDAMYWYRQDPGQGLRLIYYSQIVNDFQKGDIAEGYSVSREKKESFPLTVTSAQKNPTAFYLCASSFRSDGYTFGSGTRLTVV.